This paragraph covers one T cell receptor (beta chain) sequence. As yet, its antigen is unknown. The CDR3 loop spans 15 amino acids. Trimming shortened V by 2 bases and J by 4 bases, and 15 bases separated the two germline ends. Germline CDR1 reads SNHLY; CDR2 reads FYNNEI. Using immunoSEQ multiplex PCR, the repertoire was profiled, and TCRdb retains in-frame clones only, with some absent. The table includes 45,000 to 65,000 clones, just over 85% detected once. The record originates from a study of T cells after posttransplantation cyclophosphamide. Notes on the study in general: Recipient CMV seropositivity and CMV reactivation strongly tracked TRB clonality. Donor-recipient repertoire similarity was low at 1-2 months, rising over year one. Skin or GI-infiltrating T cells shared few TRB sequences with blood.

What was sequenced was PBMCs. The source of this sequence is a man aged 25 to 40 with a blood cancer, CMV-positive, and with a related stem cell donor. The V call is TRBV2, the J call TRBJ2-7, with D possibly matching TRBD2 (6 bases). CDR3 nucleotides: TGTGCCAGCAGTGAAAAACGGGAGATGAGGTACGAGCAGTACTTC. This translates into CASSEKREMRYEQYF.